This T cell receptor (beta chain) derives from a study of shared clonotypes between healthy human individuals. Whole-study context: Two women and a few men aged 18 to 49 made up the donors.

This clone has just one count. Clones were read by immunoSEQ multiplex PCR, and TCRdb kept only the in-frame ones, dropping some. The sample contains around 2.5 million clones, approximately 93% of which appear only once. The study drew its donors from healthy HIV-negative adults without recent acute infections or vaccinations. With V trimmed by 4 bases and J by 4 bases, 7 bases remained unmatched. The CDR3 runs 14 residues. Per the germline V gene, CDR1 is MNHEY and CDR2 is SMNVEV (reference sequence). The clonotype was recovered from a man aged 18 to 35 in good health. Some clones in this sample may be carry-over from other donors' samples. The sequencing input was naive CD4+ T cells from PBMCs. Subset meaning: CD45RA+ positively selected. This chain links TRBV27 with TRBJ2-7, with 7 positions matching TRBD1. The DNA for the CDR3 is TGTGCCAGCAGTTGGGACAGTGGGGGATACGAGCAGTACTTC. Its protein is CASSWDSGGYEQYF.